The present entry profiles one TCR beta chain with its context. The entry originates in a study of blood T cell repertoires in COVID-19. Across the study: PBMCs, B-cell-depleted T cells, or T cells provided the cDNA or gDNA that made up the material.

Assay used: immunoSEQ multiplex PCR; TCRdb lists only in-frame clones, some missing. The data contain approximately 230,000 clones, roughly 83% of them singletons. This CDR3 comprises 13 residues. Germline V gene data show CDR1 as SGHRS and CDR2 as YFSETQ. With V trimmed by 8 bases and J by 9 bases, 9 bases remained unmatched. The V call is TRBV5-1, the J call TRBJ2-4; the match to TRBD1 covers 9 bases. The receptor's source is a man aged 80 or over with acute or convalescent COVID-19. Material for sequencing was peripheral blood. The CDR3 loop reads CASRGTGTSIQYF. CDR3 in DNA: TGCGCCAGTCGGGGGACAGGGACTTCCATTCAGTACTTC.